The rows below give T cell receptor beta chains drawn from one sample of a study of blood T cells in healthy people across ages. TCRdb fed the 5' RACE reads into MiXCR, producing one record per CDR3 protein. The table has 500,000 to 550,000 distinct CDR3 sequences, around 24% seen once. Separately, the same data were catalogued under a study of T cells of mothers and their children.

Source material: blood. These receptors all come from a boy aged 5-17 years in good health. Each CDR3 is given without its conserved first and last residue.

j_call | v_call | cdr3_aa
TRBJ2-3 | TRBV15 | ATSREQTGYTDTQY
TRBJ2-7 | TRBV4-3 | ASSQDGPGGYEQY
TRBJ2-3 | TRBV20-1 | SAIWGDTQY
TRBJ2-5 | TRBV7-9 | ASSLETGTEYEETQY
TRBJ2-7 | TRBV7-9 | ASRDAGGSEQY
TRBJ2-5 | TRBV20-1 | SARAGAGETQY
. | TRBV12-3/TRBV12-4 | ASSAPGQGHSYEQY
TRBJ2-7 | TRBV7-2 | ASSLGVEQY
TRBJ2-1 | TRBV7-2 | ASSLLPRGSYNEQF
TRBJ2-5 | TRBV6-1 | ASSEEGGTQETQY
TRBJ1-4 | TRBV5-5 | ASSLADYESEKLF
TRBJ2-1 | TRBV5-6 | ASSRAGEGYNEQF
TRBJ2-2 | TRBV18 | ASSPNTANTGELF
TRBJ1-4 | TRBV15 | ATSRENGGGLF
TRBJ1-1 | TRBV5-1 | ASSLGAGRFSNTEAF
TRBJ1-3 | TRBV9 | ASSVGVAGSLDTIY
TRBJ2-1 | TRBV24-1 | ATSDGTVLVDEQF
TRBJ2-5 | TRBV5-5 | AGSLVWTKQETQY
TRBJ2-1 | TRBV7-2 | ASSFSGGNSNEQF
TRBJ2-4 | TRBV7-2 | ASSLAGAGGDKNIQY
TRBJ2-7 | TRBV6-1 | ASTGLAKYEQY
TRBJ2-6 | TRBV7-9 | ASSLEGRLISGANVLT
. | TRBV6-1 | ASSPLAGEGNNEQF
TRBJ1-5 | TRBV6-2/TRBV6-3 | TSIPGQGFNQPQH
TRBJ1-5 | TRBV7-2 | ASSGGTSGNQPQH
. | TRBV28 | ASSSTSGLNYEQY
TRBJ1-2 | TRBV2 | ASSEGRKSYGYT
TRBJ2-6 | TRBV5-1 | ASSLAWGQGRSGANVLT
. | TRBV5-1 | ASSVTGLTYEQY
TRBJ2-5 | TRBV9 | ASSGGTTQETQY
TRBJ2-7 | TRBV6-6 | ASAGARGEQY
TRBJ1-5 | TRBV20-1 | SAQGQDNQPQH
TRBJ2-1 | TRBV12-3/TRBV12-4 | ASSSIAGVSYNEQF
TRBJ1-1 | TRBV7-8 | ASKGPADLANTEAF
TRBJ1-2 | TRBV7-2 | ASSPSGAPDYGYT
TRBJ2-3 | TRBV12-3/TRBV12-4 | ASSLADRGQRNTQY
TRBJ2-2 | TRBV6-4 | ASSRDSTGELF
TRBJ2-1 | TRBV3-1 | ASSQRQGSSEQF
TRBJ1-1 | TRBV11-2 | ASSRKGGTEAF
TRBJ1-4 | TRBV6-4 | ASSGQKGARKEKLF